This T cell receptor beta chain came from a study of T cells in Graves' hyperthyroidism and ophthalmopathy. From germline, CDR1 is SNHLY and CDR2 FYNNEI. CDR3 size: 14 residues. V shed 8 bases and J shed 4 bases, with 17 bases lying between them. Researchers took RNA transcripts and amplified the TCR beta CDR3 regions from them. First-round RT-PCR of the TCR CDR3 relied on the HTBI primer set. TCRdb analysed the multiplex PCR reads with MiXCR anew, one entry per CDR3 protein. The top ten clones hold roughly 33% of a sample with under 400,000 distinct CDR3 sequences, roughly 17% of them seen once. When ophthalmopathy did not progress within 18 months, Graves' hyperthyroidism was considered stable.

The sequencing input was blood. The sequence came from a man aged 25 to 40 with Graves' hyperthyroidism. The chain links TRBV2 to TRBJ1-2, with no clear D. The CDR3 loop reads CASSVGRGSYGYTF. The CDR3 DNA reads TGTGCCAGCTCCGTAGGCCGGGGTAGCTATGGCTACACCTTC.